Presented here are 32 T cell receptor beta chains from one specimen sequenced in a study of blood T cells in healthy people across ages. The use of a sample-barcoded 5' primer and a J-beta primer mix characterized a second PCR of about 6 to 12 cycles. TCRdb re-called the 5' RACE reads with MiXCR, one entry per CDR3 protein. The table lists fewer than 750,000 distinct CDR3 sequences, 45% to 60% of them singletons, with 13% in the top ten. The sequenced sample consisted of blood. The receptor source for this set is a woman at least 80 years old in good health.

The chain carries TRBV2 and TRBJ2-7; D not resolved. V was trimmed by 10 bases and J by 5 bases, leaving 15 bases between them. Germline CDR1 and CDR2: SNHLY and FYNNEI. The CDR3 length is 12 residues. Here the CDR3 reads CATASLGHEQYF. CDR3 DNA sequence: TGTGCCACCGCGTCTCTCGGGCACGAGCAGTACTTC.

This clonotype was counted ten times or more. The V and J genes are TRBV10-3 and TRBJ2-5; tentative D call: TRBD1 (5 bases). This CDR3 spans 17 amino acids. Germline values: CDR1 ENHRY, CDR2 SYGVKD. The V end was cut by 2 bases, the J end by 2 bases, with 18 bases between. The CDR3 DNA sequence: TGTGCCATCAGTGAGCGTTTAGCCAGGACACTTCAAGAGACCCAGTACTTC. It encodes CAISERLARTLQETQYF.

This clonotype was detected only a few times. The chain joins TRBV7-9 to TRBJ2-5, with 7 bases identical to TRBD1. The CDR3 runs to 13 residues. CDR1 and CDR2 from the germline V gene are SEHNR and FQNEAQ (reference sequence). The V segment lost 1 base and the J segment 11 bases; nucleotides outside the gene matches: 7. The DNA of the CDR3 is TGTGCCAGCAGCTTAGACAGGGGTAGTGAGCAGTACTTC. Translated, it gives CASSLDRGSEQYF. The full variable domain, rest sourced from reference TRBV7-9 and TRBJ2-5, is DTGVSQNPRHKITKRGQNVTFRCDPISEHNRLYWYRQTLGQGPEFLTYFQNEAQLEKSRLLSDRFSAERPKGSFSTLEIQRTEQGDSAMYLCASSLDRGSEQYFGPGTRLLVL.

The genes are TRBV4-1 and TRBJ1-1, with unresolved D. CDR1 and CDR2 (germline): MGHRA, YSYEKL. The CDR3 runs to 13 residues. V dropped 4 bases and J dropped 4 bases, with 10 bases sitting between them. As DNA, the CDR3 is TGCGCCAGCAGCCGAGGTATTTCCACTGAAGCTTTCTTT. Translated: CASSRGISTEAFF.

The rearrangement uses TRBV28 and TRBJ2-7, with TRBD2 matching over 11 bases. CDR3 size: 16 residues. After removal of 6 bases from V and 2 bases from J, the junction contained 9 bases not matched to a gene. Per the germline V gene, CDR1 is MDHEN and CDR2 is SYDVKM. DNA for the CDR3: TGTGCCAGCAGCCCAACCGGGACTAGCGGACCCTACGAGCAGTACTTC. This gives the protein CASSPTGTSGPYEQYF.

The chain is built from TRBV5-6 and TRBJ2-1; D might be TRBD2 (6 bases). CDR3 length equals 16 residues. V was pared by 6 bases and J by 3 bases, with 19 bases between. CDR1 is SGHDT, CDR2 YYEEEE, per germline. The CDR3 sequence is CASKEEGGARYNEQFF. DNA of the CDR3: TGTGCCAGCAAGGAGGAGGGCGGGGCCCGCTACAATGAGCAGTTCTTC.

The CDR3 loop reads CSAGSLEQFF. CDR3 DNA: TGCAGTGCTGGGAGCCTGGAGCAGTTCTTC. V gene TRBV20-1 combines with J gene TRBJ2-1; a weak D match, TRBD2 (5 bases). Trimming cost V 5 bases and J 10 bases, with 9 bases left between them. Per the germline V gene, CDR1 is DFQATT and CDR2 is SNEGSKA (reference sequence). The CDR3 has 10 residues.

The chain recombines TRBV7-2 with TRBJ2-5; a weak D match, TRBD1 (6 bases). Germline V gene lookup returns CDR1 SGHTA and CDR2 FQGNSA. V lost 4 bases, J lost 4 bases, and 13 bases lay in between. This CDR3 has 14 residues. The CDR3 spells CASSSGQSRETQYF. CDR3 DNA sequence: TGTGCCAGCAGCTCTGGACAGTCTCGAGAGACCCAGTACTTC.

This chain uses TRBV5-1 with TRBJ2-3, with 7 bases identical to TRBD2. This CDR3 is 16 amino acids long. CDR1 is SGHRS, CDR2 YFSETQ, per germline. The J segment lost 0 bases and the V segment lost 0 bases, leaving 4 bases of the junction unmatched. CDR3 protein: CASSLGGLGSTDTQYF. In nucleotides, the CDR3 is TGCGCCAGCAGCTTGGGCGGACTAGGAAGCACAGATACGCAGTATTTT.

The J gene is TRBJ2-5, the V gene TRBV6-5; TRBD2 matches at 8 bases. The J call may be wrong; the DNA end is better matched by TRBJ2-7. Germline CDR1 and CDR2: MNHEY and SVGAGI. The CDR3 contains 18 residues. The CDR3: CASSYREGVRSSSYEQYF. The CDR3 nucleotides are TGTGCCAGCAGTTACCGGGAGGGGGTCCGGTCAAGCTCCTACGAGCAGTACTTC.

This clonotype was found many times. V and J are TRBV6-5 and TRBJ2-3; TRBD2 agrees at 8 bases. This CDR3 is 16 amino acids long. In germline, CDR1 is MNHEY, CDR2 SVGAGI. V shed 8 bases, J shed 0 bases, and the junction held 10 bases outside the gene matches. This CDR3 is CASLPQASGSTDTQYF. In DNA form, the CDR3 reads TGTGCCAGCCTTCCCCAAGCTAGCGGGAGCACAGATACGCAGTATTTT.

V is TRBV2 and J is TRBJ1-1, with TRBD1 as a possible D gene (5 bases). This CDR3 has 12 amino acids. Deletions cut 8 bases from V and 12 bases from J, with 19 bases between. Per germline, CDR1 SNHLY and CDR2 FYNNEI. Here the CDR3 reads CASGRESRGTFF. CDR3 bases: TGTGCCAGCGGAAGGGAGTCTAGGGGAACTTTCTTT.

The V and J genes are TRBV5-1 and TRBJ2-3, with 10 bases aligning to TRBD2. The V gene's germline CDR1 is SGHRS and CDR2 YFSETQ. V lost 4 bases, J lost 6 bases, and 8 bases stayed unmatched. The CDR3 covers 15 residues. In DNA form, the CDR3 reads TGCGCCAGCAGCGATAGCGGGAGGACTGGGGATACGCAGTATTTT. Amino acids: CASSDSGRTGDTQYF.

This clonotype was recorded only once. The V call is TRBV3-1, the J call TRBJ2-5; 9 nucleotides agree with TRBD2. The ends lost 11 bases at V and 13 bases at J; junction bases unmatched: 14. The germline gives CDR1 LGHDT, CDR2 YNNKEL (reference sequence). This CDR3 is built from 12 residues. In DNA form, the CDR3 reads TGTGCCGGCAACCAAGGGGAGGGACTAGCGTACTTC. Translated: CAGNQGEGLAYF.

CDR3 DNA sequence: TGTGCCAGCAGTTACGGCGGGGGCATTTATAATGAGCAGTACTTC. Its protein is CASSYGGGIYNEQYF. This chain connects TRBV6-5 to TRBJ2-7, with a weak D call TRBD2 (7 bases). The germline V gene encodes CDR1 MNHEY and CDR2 SVGAGI. V was clipped by 2 bases and J by 7 bases, with 18 bases between them. The CDR3 is made up of 15 amino acids.

CDR3 nucleotide sequence: TGTGCCAGCAGCCCGACCGGGAGAGCTAGCTATGGCTACACCTTC. Protein product: CASSPTGRASYGYTF. The V gene is TRBV12-3 or TRBV12-4, the J gene TRBJ1-2; D unclear. The V gene lost 6 bases and the J gene lost 4 bases, with 18 bases spanning the gap. The CDR3 covers 15 residues.

In the case of this clonotype: One end of the junction varies from germline; a read error may be responsible. This chain uses TRBV5-1 with TRBJ2-5; 8 bases match TRBD1. Germline CDR1 SGHRS, CDR2 YFSETQ. The CDR3 is 15 amino acids. CDR3 nucleotide sequence: TGCGACAGCAGAAAACAGGGGGATGGACGAGAGACCCAGTACTTC. Amino acid sequence: CDSRKQGDGRETQYF.

Comments on this clonotype: This may stem from a read error, because a much larger clone lies one nucleotide away. V usage is TRBV28 and J usage is TRBJ2-5; 7 nucleotides match TRBD2. The CDR3 is made up of 18 amino acids. With V trimmed by 11 bases and J by 4 bases, 25 bases remained unmatched. The germline V gene encodes CDR1 MDHEN and CDR2 SYDVKM. Written as DNA, the CDR3 is TGTGCCGGCTCCATCCCCAAAGGAACTAGCGAGGGGTCAGAGACCCAGTACTTC. Its protein product is CAGSIPKGTSEGSETQYF.

This clonotype was detected once. The chain recombines TRBV29-1 with TRBJ2-7; D gene ambiguous. Trimming removed 7 bases at V and 6 bases at J, with 13 bases between. Per the germline V gene, CDR1 is SQVTM and CDR2 is ANQGSEA. This CDR3 has 11 residues. The CDR3 nucleotides read TGCAGCGCTTCAGAGACGGCCGAGCAGTACTTC. It translates to CSASETAEQYF.

CDR3 amino acids: CSVQGRMNTEAFF. CDR3 coding DNA: TGCAGCGTCCAAGGACGGATGAACACTGAAGCTTTCTTT. The chain joins TRBV29-1 to TRBJ1-1; D gene uncertain. Germline CDR1 and CDR2: SQVTM and ANQGSEA. The ends were cut back, 6 bases at V and 0 bases at J, with 11 bases in the middle. This CDR3 is built from 13 residues.

About this clonotype: A much bigger clone sits one base away, suggesting this may be a read error. The J gene is TRBJ2-5, the V gene TRBV12-3 or TRBV12-4, with D hard to call. The CDR3 covers 15 residues. The V and J ends lost 4 bases and 5 bases respectively, with 17 bases between them. Here the CDR3 reads CASSCSPLDRETQYF. CDR3 nucleotides: TGTGCCAGCAGTTGTAGCCCCCTGGATAGGGAGACCCAGTACTTC.

This clonotype was detected only a few times. This chain uses TRBV24-1 with TRBJ2-3; 8 positions agree with TRBD2. CDR1 KGHDR and CDR2 SFDVKD come from the germline V gene. CDR3 length: 13 amino acids. The junction had 7 bases not matched to a gene; V was cut back by 6 bases and J by 9 bases. The CDR3 spells CATSRSGAGTQYF. Written as DNA, the CDR3 is TGTGCCACCAGTCGTAGCGGGGCAGGGACGCAGTATTTT.

This clonotype was counted at least ten times. The V call is TRBV28, the J call TRBJ1-5, with 7 positions matching TRBD1. The ends lost 6 bases at V and 6 bases at J; junction bases unmatched: 11. The CDR3 sequence is 15 residues long. Germline assignment: CDR1 MDHEN and CDR2 SYDVKM. The CDR3 DNA reads TGTGCCAGCAGCCTCACGCCCCGGGACAGTCAGCCCCAGCATTTT. It codes for CASSLTPRDSQPQHF.

The V gene is TRBV5-1, the J gene TRBJ2-3; D possibly matches TRBD1 or TRBD2 (5 bases each). Germline-derived CDR1 and CDR2 are SGHRS and YFSETQ. The CDR3 has 14 residues. Trimming took off 3 bases at V and 4 bases at J, with 12 bases between the two ends. CDR3 residues: CASSWQGRPDTQYF. The CDR3 DNA reads as TGCGCCAGCAGCTGGCAGGGACGGCCAGATACGCAGTATTTT. The full variable domain, with the rest looked up from reference TRBV5-1 and TRBJ2-3, is KAGVTQTPRYLIKTRGQQVTLSCSPISGHRSVSWYQQTPGQGLQFLFEYFSETQRNKGNFPGRFSGRQFSNSRSEMNVSTLELGDSALYLCASSWQGRPDTQYFGPGTRLTVL.

The table lists this clonotype with a few counts. This may be a read error: a much more frequent sequence differs by one nucleotide. The chain is built from TRBV9 and TRBJ2-7; D may be TRBD1 or TRBD2 (5 bases each). With 4 bases removed from V and 7 bases from J, the gap between germline ends came to 21 bases. This CDR3 comprises 15 residues. In germline, CDR1 is SGDLS, CDR2 YYNGEE. CDR3 loop: CASSPRDHPGNEQYF. As DNA, the CDR3 is TGTGCCAGCAGCCCCCGGGACCACCCGGGCAATGAGCAGTACTTC.

This clonotype was observed a few times. The V gene is TRBV27, the J gene TRBJ2-2; D unresolved. V was pared by 6 bases and J by 3 bases, with 11 bases between. Germline V gives CDR1 MNHEY, CDR2 SMNVEV (reference sequence). The CDR3 is made up of 14 amino acids. Here the CDR3 DNA reads TGTGCCAGCAGGGATGGCGCCCACACCGGGGAGCTGTTTTTT. This encodes CASRDGAHTGELFF.

This clonotype was counted only a few times. This may stem from a read error, because a much larger clone lies one nucleotide away. This chain connects TRBV6-5 to TRBJ1-6, with 8 positions matching TRBD1. CDR3 length: 16 amino acids. Losses at the gene ends were 0 bases for V and 10 bases for J; bases not matched to a gene: 8. Germline lookup yields CDR1 MNHEY and CDR2 SVGAGI. The CDR3 DNA follows: TGTGCCAGCAGTTACTCGGATCTACAGGGGGACTCACCCCTCCACTTT. Amino acids: CASSYSDLQGDSPLHF.

The chain combines TRBV29-1 with TRBJ2-7, with 11 positions matching TRBD2. CDR1 is SQVTM, CDR2 ANQGSEA, per germline. The CDR3 totals 17 residues. The V and J ends lost 0 bases and 3 bases, in that order; junction bases with no gene match: 10. This CDR3 is CSVEDDGTSGAFYEQYF. CDR3 DNA sequence: TGCAGCGTTGAAGATGACGGGACTAGCGGAGCGTTCTACGAGCAGTACTTC.

This chain links TRBV15 with TRBJ1-5; the D is unclear. The CDR3 is 13 residues long. Germline CDR1 reads LNHNV; CDR2 reads YYDKDF (reference sequence). Trimming removed 0 bases at V and 7 bases at J, with 7 bases between. In nucleotides, the CDR3 is TGTGCCACCAGCAGAGAGGGAACGCAGCCCCAGCATTTT. It specifies CATSREGTQPQHF.

This clonotype was detected ten times or more. The chain recombines TRBV15 with TRBJ1-2; D unclear. The CDR3 is 14 amino acids. V lost 1 base to trimming and J lost 4 bases, with 10 bases between them. Germline V gene lookup returns CDR1 LNHNV and CDR2 YYDKDF (reference sequence). The CDR3 region is CATSRGQRGYGYTF. DNA for the CDR3: TGTGCCACCAGCAGAGGACAAAGAGGCTATGGCTACACCTTC.

The V call is TRBV28, the J call TRBJ2-5, with D possibly TRBD2 on 7 matching bases. The V end lost 3 bases, the J end lost 11 bases, and 22 bases lay between the germline ends. The germline V gene encodes CDR1 MDHEN and CDR2 SYDVKM. The CDR3 totals 15 residues. CDR3 sequence: CASSFTRGQYNEQYF. As DNA, the CDR3 is TGTGCCAGCAGTTTCACGCGGGGGCAATACAATGAGCAGTACTTC.

This clonotype turned up a few times. Just one base apart from a much larger clone, this may be a read error. The rearrangement uses TRBV6-5 and TRBJ2-5; tentatively, D is TRBD1 or TRBD2 (5 bases each). Germline CDR1 and CDR2: MNHEY and SVGAGI. The V end lost 7 bases, the J end lost 11 bases, and 20 bases lay between the germline ends. The CDR3 contains 13 residues. Here the CDR3 DNA reads TGTGCCAGCACCTACTATCCGCAGGGAGAGCAGTACTTC. It yields the protein CASTYYPQGEQYF.